The clone carrying this T cell receptor (beta chain) has a handful of counts. This sample is part of a study of OX40 agonist ivuxolimab in advanced cancers. The CDR3 has 15 amino acids. Germline-derived CDR1 and CDR2 are GTSNPN and SVGIG (reference sequence). Trimming left V 0 bases short and J 7 bases short, with 13 bases between. The table came from immunoSEQ multiplex PCR; TCRdb's copy has only in-frame clones and leaves some out. The repertoire holds about 27,000 clones, with 82% as singletons. The chain employs TRBV30 and TRBJ1-6, with D hard to call. The sequence was collected from an adult with an advanced solid tumor such as melanoma, head and neck, liver or kidney cancer. The input for sequencing was CD4+ or CD8+ T cells sorted from blood, taken in a trial of the OX40 agonist ivuxolimab. The CDR3 bases are TGTGCCTGGAGTGTATTGGGGAGAGGAAATTCACCCCTCCACTTT. Amino acids: CAWSVLGRGNSPLHF.